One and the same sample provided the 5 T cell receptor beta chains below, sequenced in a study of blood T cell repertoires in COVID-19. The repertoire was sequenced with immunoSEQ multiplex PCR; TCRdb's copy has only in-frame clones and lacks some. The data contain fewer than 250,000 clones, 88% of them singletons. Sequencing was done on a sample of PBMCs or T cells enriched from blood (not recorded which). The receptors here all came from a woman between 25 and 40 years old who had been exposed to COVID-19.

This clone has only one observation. The chain's CDR3 is CASGLVRFGTGDQPQHF. Written as DNA, the CDR3 is TGTGCTAGTGGTTTGGTACGGTTCGGGACAGGGGATCAGCCCCAGCATTTT. This chain links TRBV12-5 with TRBJ1-5, with 10 bases lining up with TRBD1. Germline loops: CDR1 LGHNT, CDR2 FRNRAP. This CDR3 comprises 17 residues. The ends lost 0 bases at V and 5 bases at J; junction bases unmatched: 7.

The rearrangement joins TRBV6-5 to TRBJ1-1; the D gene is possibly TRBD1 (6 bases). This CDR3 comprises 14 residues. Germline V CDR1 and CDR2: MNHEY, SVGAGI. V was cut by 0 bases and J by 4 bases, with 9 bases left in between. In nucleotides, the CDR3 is TGTGCCAGCAGTTACTCCACAGGGAGCACTGAAGCTTTCTTT. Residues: CASSYSTGSTEAFF.

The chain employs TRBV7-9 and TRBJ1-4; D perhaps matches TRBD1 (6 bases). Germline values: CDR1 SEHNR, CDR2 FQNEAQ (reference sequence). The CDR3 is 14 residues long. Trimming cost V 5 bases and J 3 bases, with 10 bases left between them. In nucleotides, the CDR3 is TGTGCCAGCAGCCCACAGGGCCCTAATGAAAAACTGTTTTTT. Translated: CASSPQGPNEKLFF.

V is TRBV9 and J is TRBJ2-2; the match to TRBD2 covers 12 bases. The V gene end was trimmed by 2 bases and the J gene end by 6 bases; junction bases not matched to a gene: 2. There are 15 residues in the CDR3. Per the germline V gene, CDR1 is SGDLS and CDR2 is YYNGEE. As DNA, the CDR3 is TGTGCCAGCAGCGTTCGACTAGCGGGGGCCGGGGAGCTGTTTTTT. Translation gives CASSVRLAGAGELFF.

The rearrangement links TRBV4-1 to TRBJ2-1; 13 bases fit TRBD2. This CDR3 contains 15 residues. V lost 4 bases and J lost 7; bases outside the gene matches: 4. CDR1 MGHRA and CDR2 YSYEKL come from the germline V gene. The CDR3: CASSRLAGGRNEQFF. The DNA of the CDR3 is TGCGCCAGCAGCCGACTAGCGGGGGGCCGGAATGAGCAGTTCTTC.